In its sample, the clone carrying this T cell receptor (beta chain) was seen a few times. The antigen remains undetermined. These data belong to a study of T cell repertoires in cytomegalovirus infection. Study details: As its CMV epitopes, the study selected recently identified HLA-C-restricted and well-studied HLA-B-restricted targets. Matching HLA type, along with CMV infection, was indicated by public TCR beta signatures.

TCRdb called the reads again in MiXCR, with one record for every CDR3 protein. In the table there are about 900,000 distinct CDR3 sequences, around 30% of which are singletons. General observations from the study: The ex vivo response was dominated by HLA-C-restricted CMV-specific TCR beta clonotypes. Cumulative frequency (of public TCR beta family members) identified carriers of CMV plus the relevant HLA.

This specimen consisted of cultured CD8+ T cells from PBMCs, obtained from culture after CMV antigen stimulation. This receptor was taken from a human donor in good health (CMV status not recorded). Some clones in this sample may be carry-over from other donors' samples.

CDR3 region: CASSGITGHKNIQYF. The DNA for the CDR3 is TGTGCCAGCAGTGGGATTACAGGGCACAAAAACATTCAGTACTTC. V and J are TRBV6-6 and TRBJ2-4; possible D gene TRBD1, 6 bases. CDR1 and CDR2 (germline): MNHNY, SVGAGI (reference sequence). The CDR3 sequence is 15 residues long. Between the trimmed V and J ends, which lost 5 bases and 3 bases, there was a span of 14 bases.